The rows below give T cell receptor beta chains drawn from one sample of a study of Graves' ophthalmopathy and Graves' hyperthyroidism. MiXCR was run by TCRdb on the multiplex PCR reads, yielding one entry per CDR3 protein. The table records 220,000 or so distinct CDR3 sequences, roughly 21% of them present only once. Sequencing was carried out using peripheral blood. The source of these receptors is a woman between 45 and 60 years old with Graves' ophthalmopathy. Both conserved end residues are part of each CDR3. A D gene is named only where the DNA matches it firmly. Some rows have no size entry. The others give once, few or many, or a class for an expanded clone.

j_call cdr3_length d_call clone_size v_call cdr3_aa cdr3_nt
TRBJ1-3 15 TRBD1 NA TRBV6-5 CASSYGGQNRNTIYF TGTGCCAGCAGTTACGGGGGACAGAACCGAAACACCATATATTTT
TRBJ1-1 14 NA many TRBV19 CASSIVGGNTEAFF TGTGCCAGTAGTATAGTGGGCGGGAACACTGAAGCTTTCTTT
TRBJ1-1 14 TRBD1 many TRBV6-5 CASSSRTGDTEAFF TGTGCCAGCAGTTCAAGGACAGGGGACACTGAAGCTTTCTTT
TRBJ2-5 14 TRBD2 many TRBV6-1 CATRGGIGAETQYF TGTGCCACCCGGGGGGGAATCGGCGCGGAGACCCAGTACTTC
TRBJ1-5 14 TRBD1 many TRBV6-1 CASSRHGTDEPQHF TGTGCCAGCAGTAGACACGGGACAGATGAGCCCCAGCATTTT
TRBJ1-2 14 NA many TRBV7-9 CASRPTTTNYGYTF TGTGCCAGCAGGCCCACCACAACAAACTATGGCTACACCTTC
TRBJ2-7 15 TRBD2 many TRBV7-9 CASSPGTSGSYEQYF TGTGCCAGCAGCCCAGGGACTAGCGGGAGTTACGAGCAGTACTTC
TRBJ2-7 15 TRBD2 many TRBV5-1 CASSWGTSGSYEQYF TGCGCCAGCAGCTGGGGGACTAGCGGGAGCTACGAGCAGTACTTC
TRBJ1-1 14 TRBD1 many TRBV24-1 CATSESDRDAEAFF TGTGCCACCAGTGAATCTGACAGGGACGCTGAAGCTTTCTTT
TRBJ2-5 13 NA many TRBV15 CATSRDPKETQYF TGTGCCACCAGCAGAGATCCGAAAGAGACCCAGTACTTC
TRBJ1-6 13 NA many TRBV30 CAWSLQTNSPLHF TGTGCCTGGAGTTTACAGACAAATTCACCCCTCCACTTT
TRBJ1-1 13 NA many TRBV12-3/TRBV12-4 CASSPGGLIEAFF TGTGCCAGCAGCCCGGGGGGTCTTATTGAAGCTTTCTTT
TRBJ2-2 18 NA many TRBV11-1 CASSGIGLRGANTGELFF TGTGCCAGCAGCGGAATCGGATTGAGAGGGGCTAACACCGGGGAGCTGTTTTTT
TRBJ2-2 17 NA many TRBV10-3 CAISEFFNLANTGELFF TGTGCCATCAGTGAGTTCTTTAACCTAGCGAACACCGGGGAGCTGTTTTTT
TRBJ2-7 13 NA many TRBV7-2 CASSFQGSYEQYF TGTGCCAGCAGCTTCCAGGGCTCCTACGAGCAGTACTTC
TRBJ2-5 18 NA many TRBV28 CASSFGSLEGLWQETQYF TGTGCCAGCAGTTTCGGGTCCTTGGAGGGGCTCTGGCAAGAGACCCAGTACTTC
TRBJ2-3 16 TRBD2 few TRBV20-1 CSAKRGVAGGADTQYF TGCAGTGCTAAACGGGGAGTAGCGGGAGGAGCAGATACGCAGTATTTT
TRBJ1-1 15 TRBD1 many TRBV18 CASSRGPGTDTEAFF TGTGCCAGCTCACGGGGCCCCGGGACAGACACTGAAGCTTTCTTT
TRBJ2-5 15 TRBD2 many TRBV20-1 CSATVGAGVQETQYF TGCAGTGCTACCGTCGGAGCGGGGGTACAAGAGACCCAGTACTTC
TRBJ1-6 14 NA few TRBV12-3/TRBV12-4 CASTLERHNSPLHF TGTGCCAGCACCCTCGAGAGGCATAATTCACCCCTCCACTTT
TRBJ1-2 15 NA NA TRBV19 CASSTRSFSNYGYTF TGTGCCAGTAGTACCCGGTCCTTTAGTAACTATGGCTACACCTTC
TRBJ1-5 14 NA NA TRBV19 CASSPWRGDQPQHF TGTGCCAGTAGTCCCTGGAGGGGGGATCAGCCCCAGCATTTT
TRBJ1-1 15 NA many TRBV20-1 CSARDFRSPGTEAFF TGCAGTGCTAGAGATTTCAGGAGTCCAGGGACTGAAGCTTTCTTT
TRBJ1-1 16 NA many TRBV11-2 CASSPRQAPMNTEAFF TGTGCCAGCAGCCCACGACAGGCACCCATGAACACTGAAGCTTTCTTT
TRBJ1-3 12 TRBD1 many TRBV20-1 CSAFQGADTIYF TGCAGTGCTTTTCAGGGGGCTGACACCATATATTTT
TRBJ1-1 13 NA many TRBV6-1 CASRNPMNTEAFF TGTGCCAGCAGGAATCCAATGAACACTGAAGCTTTCTTT
TRBJ2-7 16 TRBD1 many TRBV5-1 CASSLASGQGAYEQYF TGCGCCAGCAGCTTGGCCTCGGGACAGGGGGCCTACGAGCAGTACTTC
TRBJ2-7 17 TRBD2 NA TRBV3-1 CASSQAGTGTSGLEQYF TGTGCCAGCAGCCAAGCCGGCACCGGGACTAGCGGATTGGAGCAGTACTTC
TRBJ2-7 14 NA many TRBV5-1 CASSRPDRRNEQYF TGCGCCAGCAGCCGACCGGACAGACGGAACGAGCAGTACTTC
TRBJ1-6 17 NA many TRBV6-1 CASSASGGSSYNSPLHF TGTGCCAGCAGTGCGAGCGGGGGCAGCTCCTATAATTCACCCCTCCACTTT
TRBJ1-3 14 TRBD1 many TRBV12-3/TRBV12-4 CASSPGQGINTIYF TGTGCCAGCAGCCCAGGACAGGGAATAAACACCATATATTTT
TRBJ2-7 15 TRBD1 NA TRBV20-1 CSVQNRGTPYYEQYF TGCAGTGTTCAGAACAGGGGCACCCCCTACTACGAGCAGTACTTC
TRBJ2-7 15 NA many TRBV27 CASRETGSARDEQYF TGTGCCAGCAGAGAAACAGGGAGCGCCCGGGACGAGCAGTACTTC
TRBJ2-5 12 NA many TRBV7-2 CASSQSRETQYF TGTGCCAGCAGCCAGAGTCGGGAGACCCAGTACTTC
TRBJ1-1 12 NA many TRBV20-1 CSASHGNTEAFF TGCAGTGCTAGTCACGGGAACACTGAAGCTTTCTTT
TRBJ2-7 16 NA many TRBV6-1 CASSEEDGGGRPRQYF TGTGCCAGCAGTGAAGAGGATGGAGGAGGGCGGCCCAGGCAGTACTTC
TRBJ2-7 14 NA many TRBV15 CATSREGQGYEQYF TGTGCCACCAGCAGAGAAGGACAAGGCTACGAGCAGTACTTC
TRBJ2-1 14 TRBD1 few TRBV18 CASSPQGVYNEQFF TGTGCCAGCTCACCTCAGGGGGTCTACAATGAGCAGTTCTTC
TRBJ2-7 14 NA many TRBV5-1 CASSTGTNSYEQYF TGCGCCAGCAGCACTGGGACCAATTCCTACGAGCAGTACTTC
TRBJ1-6 13 NA NA TRBV20-1 CSARMGATSPLHF TGCAGTGCTAGAATGGGGGCAACTTCACCCCTCCACTTT
TRBJ1-4 14 NA few TRBV6-1 CASSPPARREKLFF TGTGCCAGCAGCCCACCTGCCCGCAGGGAAAAACTGTTTTTT
TRBJ2-5 16 TRBD2 NA TRBV25-1 CASSEYSGRSQETQYF TGTGCCAGCAGTGAATATAGCGGGAGATCCCAAGAGACCCAGTACTTC
TRBJ2-1 15 TRBD2 NA TRBV19 CASSIGLAGGPEQFF TGTGCCAGTAGTATAGGACTAGCGGGGGGACCTGAGCAGTTCTTC
TRBJ2-7 16 TRBD1 NA TRBV5-1 CASFPGTGGLAYEQYF TGCGCCAGCTTTCCGGGGACAGGGGGGCTTGCCTACGAGCAGTACTTC
TRBJ1-1 14 NA many TRBV20-1 CSARPTGMDTEAFF TGCAGTGCTAGGCCGACGGGAATGGACACTGAAGCTTTCTTT
TRBJ1-1 12 NA NA TRBV6-2/TRBV6-3 CASTNNPREAFF TGTGCCAGCACTAACAACCCCCGTGAAGCTTTCTTT
TRBJ1-1 15 TRBD1 many TRBV20-1 CSTTRTGQGNTEAFF TGCAGTACAACACGGACGGGACAGGGGAACACTGAAGCTTTCTTT
TRBJ2-7 14 NA NA TRBV6-2/TRBV6-3 CASSYGESSYEQYF TGTGCCAGCAGTTACGGGGAGAGCTCCTACGAGCAGTACTTC
TRBJ2-2 17 TRBD2 NA TRBV11-2 CASSLETSGANTGELFF TGTGCCAGCAGCTTAGAGACTAGCGGAGCGAACACCGGGGAGCTGTTTTTT